The T cell receptor (beta chain) described here comes from a study of T cell responses to AZD1222 COVID-19 vaccine. Generated by immunoSEQ multiplex PCR, the TCRdb table keeps only in-frame clones and is missing some. The table shows approximately 90,000 clones, with more than 90% occurring only once. The CDR3 loop spans 15 amino acids. Germline V gives CDR1 SGDLS, CDR2 YYNGEE. V was trimmed by 3 bases and J by 1 base, leaving 11 bases between them. The receptor comes from an adult in good health. The chain employs TRBV9 and TRBJ1-5; D gene uncertain. Specimen: peripheral blood, collected on day 0 of AZD1222 vaccination. In nucleotides, the CDR3 is TGTGCCAGCAGCGGAGGCGGGGTGAGCAATCAGCCCCAGCATTTT. It specifies CASSGGGVSNQPQHF. Using reference TRBV9 and TRBJ1-5 for the parts outside the CDR3, the full variable domain is DSGVTQTPKHLITATGQRVTLRCSPRSGDLSVYWYQQSLDQGLQFLIQYYNGEERAKGNILERFSAQQFPDLHSELNLSSLELGDSALYFCASSGGGVSNQPQHFGDGTRLSIL.